This TCR beta chain comes out of a study of OX40 agonist ivuxolimab in advanced cancers. Study-wide background: Dose-escalation patients were diagnosed with hepatocellular carcinoma, melanoma, renal cell cancer or head and neck cancer.

Here immunoSEQ multiplex PCR was the method, and the copy in TCRdb shows in-frame clones only, minus some. This sample yields tens of thousands of clones, of which 90% are seen a single time; roughly 9.8% belongs to the top ten. Germline lookup yields CDR1 PRHDT and CDR2 FYEKMQ (reference sequence). This CDR3 contains 14 residues. V trimming: 5 bases; J trimming: 7 bases; junction bases outside the gene matches: 10. Study-wide results and limits: At doses 0.1 to 3.0 mg/kg, CD4+ and CD8+ clones expanded.

About this clone: Its cognate antigen is unknown.

Blood draws occurred at baseline, cycle 4 day 1, and cycle 7 day 1. The material sequenced was CD4+ or CD8+ T cells sorted from blood, taken in a trial of the OX40 agonist ivuxolimab. This TCR derives from an adult with an advanced solid tumor such as melanoma, head and neck, liver or kidney cancer. The V and J genes are TRBV13 and TRBJ2-7; the match to TRBD1 covers 8 bases. CDR3 DNA sequence: TGTGCCAGCAGCGAATCCGGGACAGGTGTTGAGCAGTACTTC. Residues: CASSESGTGVEQYF.